One and the same sample provided the 24 T cell receptor beta chains below, sequenced in a study of long-term antiretroviral therapy in people with HIV. It was version v3.0 of the immunoSEQ assay that was run at survey level. TCRdb's copy holds only in-frame clones and misses some; the assay was immunoSEQ multiplex PCR. The sample shows around 26,000 clones, roughly 82% of them seen only once. Sequenced here: unsorted PBMCs, sampled 3 years after starting antiretroviral therapy. The receptors were sampled from a man aged 50 to 59 with HIV.

This rearrangement joins TRBV12-5 to TRBJ2-7, with D unresolved. The V and J ends lost 3 bases and 0 bases respectively, with 6 bases between them. CDR1 and CDR2 (germline): LGHNT, FRNRAP. The CDR3 sequence is 13 residues long. CDR3 protein: CASGFQASYEQYF. CDR3 bases: TGTGCTAGTGGTTTCCAGGCCTCCTACGAGCAGTACTTC.

The chain is built from TRBV5-1 and TRBJ2-5; maybe TRBD2 (5 bases). Looked up from germline, CDR1 is SGHRS and CDR2 is YFSETQ. V was shortened by 4 bases and J by 2 bases, with 15 bases between the two germline ends. The CDR3 totals 15 residues. In DNA, the CDR3 is TGCGCCAGCAGCGATACTAGTGCGTGGCAAGAGACCCAGTACTTC. It codes for CASSDTSAWQETQYF.

This rearrangement joins TRBV6-5 to TRBJ2-2; 10 positions agree with TRBD1. The ends lost 0 bases at V and 6 bases at J; junction bases unmatched: 4. Germline CDR1 MNHEY, CDR2 SVGAGI. CDR3 size: 16 residues. The CDR3 is CASSYSPDRGAGELFF. The CDR3 DNA is TGTGCCAGCAGTTACTCCCCGGACAGGGGGGCCGGGGAGCTGTTTTTT.

This clone was seen more than once but under ten times. The chain combines TRBV29-1 with TRBJ1-2, with TRBD1 identical over 8 bases. V shed 8 bases and J 4 bases; nucleotides not matched to a gene: 12. The germline V gene encodes CDR1 SQVTM and CDR2 ANQGSEA. This CDR3 region has 14 residues. In DNA form, the CDR3 reads TGCAGCTTTCGAGGACAGGGACCCGCCTATGGCTACACCTTC. This translates into CSFRGQGPAYGYTF. Together with reference TRBV29-1 and TRBJ1-2, the CDR3 gives the full variable domain: SAVISQKPSRDICQRGTSLTIQCQVDSQVTMMFWYRQQPGQSLTLIATANQGSEATYESGFVIDKFPISRPNLTFSTLTVSNMSPEDSSIYLCSFRGQGPAYGYTFGSGTRLTVV.

This clone appeared once. This chain connects TRBV9 to TRBJ2-7, with a tentative D call TRBD1 (5 bases). Germline V gene sequence: CDR1 SGDLS, CDR2 YYNGEE. Trimming took 2 bases from V and 3 from J, leaving 9 bases between them. The CDR3 runs to 13 residues. The CDR3, as DNA: TGTGCCAGCAGCGTCAGACAGCACTACGAGCAGTACTTC. Its translation is CASSVRQHYEQYF.

The chain employs TRBV5-6 and TRBJ2-7; TRBD1 matches at 8 bases. V was clipped by 4 bases and J by 4 bases; unmatched bases: 7. Germline V gene lookup returns CDR1 SGHDT and CDR2 YYEEEE. CDR3 length: 14 amino acids. The CDR3 DNA is TGTGCCAGCAGCACTAGACAGGGGTTGTACGAGCAGTACTTC. Translated: CASSTRQGLYEQYF.

CDR3 amino acids: CASQEGNEQFF. In DNA form, the CDR3 reads TGTGCCAGCCAAGAGGGGAATGAGCAGTTCTTC. The J gene is TRBJ2-1, the V gene TRBV11-3; D tentatively fits TRBD1 or TRBD2 (5 bases each). The CDR3 consists of 11 residues. Germline lookup yields CDR1 SGHNT and CDR2 YENEEA. With 8 bases removed from V and 7 bases from J, the gap between germline ends came to 9 bases.

This sequence joins TRBV11-2 and TRBJ2-7; possible D gene TRBD1, 5 bases. Trimming took 4 bases from V and 3 from J, leaving 16 bases between them. Germline V CDR1 and CDR2: SGHAT, FQNNGV. The CDR3 is 15 amino acids. The CDR3 reads CASSYIDSLLYEQYF. The CDR3 DNA reads TGTGCCAGCAGCTATATAGACAGCCTCCTCTACGAGCAGTACTTC. The variable domain in full, with the rest retrieved from reference TRBV11-2 and TRBJ2-7, is EAGVAQSPRYKIIEKRQSVAFWCNPISGHATLYWYQQILGQGPKLLIQFQNNGVVDDSQLPKDRFSAERLKGVDSTLKIQPAKLEDSAVYLCASSYIDSLLYEQYFGPGTRLTVT.

The CDR3 DNA reads TGCGCCAGCAGCTTAATCGATGAGCAGTTCTTC. This translates into CASSLIDEQFF. This chain links TRBV5-1 with TRBJ2-1; D ambiguous. The CDR3 has 11 amino acids. The germline V gene has CDR1 SGHRS and CDR2 YFSETQ. Trimming shortened V by 2 bases and J by 8 bases, and 5 bases separated the two germline ends.

This clone has only a few counts. This chain links TRBV28 with TRBJ2-7; the D gene is possibly TRBD2 (5 bases). Trimming removed 6 bases from V and 3 bases from J, with 18 bases in between. CDR3 size: 15 residues. Germline V gives CDR1 MDHEN, CDR2 SYDVKM. The DNA of the CDR3 is TGTGCCAGCAGGCTTTCCCCCAGCGGAGTCTACGAGCAGTACTTC. Residues: CASRLSPSGVYEQYF.

The chain carries TRBV2 and TRBJ2-3; 13 nucleotides line up with TRBD2. After removal of 9 bases from V and 5 bases from J, the junction contained 11 bases not matched to a gene. The CDR3 is made up of 16 amino acids. Germline CDR1 SNHLY, CDR2 FYNNEI. CDR3 sequence: CASEGAGLAGEDTQYF. The CDR3 DNA reads as TGTGCCAGTGAAGGGGCCGGACTAGCGGGAGAAGATACGCAGTATTTT.

The chain combines TRBV25-1 with TRBJ2-2, with D perhaps matching TRBD1 (5 bases). Germline V gene data show CDR1 as MGHDK and CDR2 as SYGVNS. V lost 3 bases and J lost 7, with 12 bases in between. The CDR3 spans 14 residues. CDR3 bases: TGTGCCAGCAGTGAGTTCAGGGCTGGCGGGGAGCTGTTTTTT. Its protein product is CASSEFRAGGELFF.

The chain combines TRBV5-8 with TRBJ2-1; TRBD2 agrees at 9 bases. The V and J ends lost 4 bases and 9 bases, in that order; junction bases with no gene match: 11. In germline, CDR1 is SGHTS, CDR2 YDEGEE. The CDR3 extends over 15 amino acids. DNA of the CDR3: TGTGCCAGCAGCACCGGGACTAGCACCTGGGGTGAGCAGTTCTTC. Encoded protein: CASSTGTSTWGEQFF.

The V call is TRBV19, the J call TRBJ2-1; 8 bases map to TRBD1. J was trimmed by 8 bases and V by 6 bases; bases with no gene match: 9. Germline values: CDR1 LNHDA, CDR2 SQIVND (reference sequence). The CDR3 has 14 amino acids. The chain's CDR3 is CASRGTGLVDEQFF. CDR3 DNA sequence: TGTGCCAGTAGGGGGACAGGTTTGGTAGATGAGCAGTTCTTC. The whole variable domain, remainder taken from reference TRBV19 and TRBJ2-1, is DGGITQSPKYLFRKEGQNVTLSCEQNLNHDAMYWYRQDPGQGLRLIYYSQIVNDFQKGDIAEGYSVSREKKESFPLTVTSAQKNPTAFYLCASRGTGLVDEQFFGPGTRLTVL.

This sequence joins TRBV7-3 and TRBJ2-3; perhaps TRBD2 as D (6 bases). This CDR3 region has 15 residues. Germline CDR1 and CDR2: SGHTA and FQGTGA. V was clipped by 0 bases and J by 3 bases, with 10 bases between them. CDR3 amino acids: CASSLTRLDTDTQYF. The CDR3 DNA is TGTGCCAGCAGCTTAACTCGACTAGATACAGATACGCAGTATTTT.

The V gene is TRBV9, the J gene TRBJ1-1; unclear D gene. The CDR3 has 13 amino acids. Germline V gene sequence: CDR1 SGDLS, CDR2 YYNGEE. V shed 0 bases and J shed 0 bases, with 3 bases lying between them. The CDR3 loop is CASSVEMNTEAFF. In DNA form, the CDR3 reads TGTGCCAGCAGCGTAGAGATGAACACTGAAGCTTTCTTT.

The V call is TRBV11-2, the J call TRBJ2-5; 9 bases align to TRBD1. Germline CDR1 reads SGHAT; CDR2 reads FQNNGV. This CDR3 is 16 amino acids long. The ends lost 3 bases at V and 3 bases at J; junction bases unmatched: 8. CDR3 loop: CASSFMETGGEETQYF. The CDR3, as DNA: TGTGCCAGCAGCTTCATGGAGACAGGGGGTGAAGAGACCCAGTACTTC. The full variable domain, with the rest looked up from reference TRBV11-2 and TRBJ2-5, is EAGVAQSPRYKIIEKRQSVAFWCNPISGHATLYWYQQILGQGPKLLIQFQNNGVVDDSQLPKDRFSAERLKGVDSTLKIQPAKLEDSAVYLCASSFMETGGEETQYFGPGTRLLVL.

The chain recombines TRBV28 with TRBJ1-6; D is undetermined. Trimming stripped 1 base from V and 10 bases from J, with 14 bases between. This CDR3 is built from 15 residues. Germline V gene data show CDR1 as MDHEN and CDR2 as SYDVKM. The CDR3 is CASSLLPREGSPLHF. The CDR3 DNA reads as TGTGCCAGCAGTTTATTACCGAGAGAAGGGTCACCCCTCCACTTT.

The sample holds one count of this clone. The V and J genes are TRBV14 and TRBJ2-2; 8 bases are shared with TRBD1. J was trimmed by 4 bases and V by 5 bases; bases with no gene match: 18. This CDR3 has 19 amino acids. Germline V gives CDR1 SGHDN, CDR2 FVKESK. Here the CDR3 DNA reads TGTGCCAGCAGCTACGGGGACAGGAGGAAACTCCTTAGCACCGGGGAGCTGTTTTTT. Translating it yields CASSYGDRRKLLSTGELFF.

The V and J genes are TRBV7-9 and TRBJ2-3; D is possibly TRBD2 (5 bases). Germline V gene data show CDR1 as SEHNR and CDR2 as FQNEAQ (reference sequence). CDR3 length: 19 amino acids. V lost 7 bases and J lost 3, with 29 bases in between. The CDR3 nucleotides are TGTGCCAGCACCCTAATTCGAAGTAGCGAATTATTTTTTACAGATACGCAGTATTTT. Its translation: CASTLIRSSELFFTDTQYF.

The chain combines TRBV4-1 with TRBJ2-1; tentative D call: TRBD2 (6 bases). V was shortened by 0 bases and J by 4 bases, with 13 bases between the two germline ends. This CDR3 is built from 16 residues. Germline loops: CDR1 MGHRA, CDR2 YSYEKL. CDR3 residues: CASSQDEAGWYNEQFF. CDR3 DNA sequence: TGCGCCAGCAGCCAAGATGAGGCGGGGTGGTACAATGAGCAGTTCTTC.

This clone turned up a few times. The J gene is TRBJ2-7, the V gene TRBV7-9; either TRBD1 or TRBD2 may supply D (5 bases each). The CDR3 is 13 residues long. V was pared by 3 bases and J by 2 bases, with 8 bases between. CDR1 SEHNR and CDR2 FQNEAQ come from the germline V gene (reference sequence). In DNA, the CDR3 is TGTGCCAGCAGCTTGGGGACGACCTACGAGCAGTACTTC. The encoded protein is CASSLGTTYEQYF.

Of note for this clone: At one boundary the junction diverges from the germline segment, which might be a read error. The V and J genes are TRBV4-1 and TRBJ1-1; 7 bases agree with TRBD1. Germline CDR1 reads MGHRA; CDR2 reads YSYEKL. This CDR3 has 14 residues. CDR3 loop: CASRQDRAWTEAFF. The CDR3 bases are TGCGCCAGCAGACAAGACAGGGCGTGGACTGAAGCTTTCTTT.

J is TRBJ1-3 and V is TRBV28; D not certain. The germline V gene has CDR1 MDHEN and CDR2 SYDVKM. The CDR3 extends over 13 amino acids. V was pared by 5 bases and J by 0 bases, with 5 bases between. CDR3 amino acids: CASSEISGNTIYF. In DNA, the CDR3 is TGTGCCAGCAGTGAAATCTCTGGAAACACCATATATTTT.